Described below is a single TCR beta chain sequence and its context. Its antigen is unidentified. This entry comes from a study of OX40 agonist ivuxolimab in advanced cancers. Across the study: Administration of intravenous ivuxolimab to patients occurred every 2 weeks at 0.01 to 10 mg/kg. Participants could have had prior anti-PD-1, anti-PD-L1 or anti-CTLA-4 therapy, and around 40% had some.

Study conclusions and caveats: There were, on average, more expanded clones in CD8+ T cells than in CD4+. At 0.1 to 3.0 mg/kg, CD4+ and CD8+ blood T cells expanded clonally by week 6.

The germline V gene encodes CDR1 MNHEY and CDR2 SMNVEV (reference sequence). Trimming cost V 2 bases and J 2 bases; bases outside gene matches: 2. This CDR3 is 15 amino acids long. TCRdb's table, derived via immunoSEQ multiplex PCR, lists solely in-frame clones and lacks some. The sample has tens of thousands of clones, around 83% seen once; the top ten hold approximately 4%. The sequencing here drew on CD4+ or CD8+ T cells sorted from blood, taken in a trial of the OX40 agonist ivuxolimab. The sequence derives from an adult with an advanced solid tumor such as melanoma, head and neck, liver or kidney cancer. The rearrangement joins TRBV27 to TRBJ2-2, with TRBD2 identical over 7 bases. The CDR3 bases are TGTGCCAGCAGTTTAATGGGACTAAACACCGGGGAGCTGTTTTTT. It encodes CASSLMGLNTGELFF.